This TCR beta chain is drawn from a study of synovial regulatory T cells in juvenile arthritis (dated by TCRdb to the mid-2010s). About the full investigation: Among the sequenced patients, three were classified as therapy-naive, methotrexate plus infliximab was given to one, methotrexate was given to 5 to 7, and treatment information was unavailable for one. Using matched patient samples, the researchers compared TCRbeta CDR3 repertoires across three groups: blood iaTreg cells, other blood Treg cells and synovial fluid Treg cells. TCR repertoire comparisons included Treg and Teff subsets from approximately eleven JIA patients with active disease. Effector T cell subsets from the study cohort were also sequenced for comparisons, but the Treg dataset by itself includes only blood Treg cells and synovial fluid Treg cells. Overall study results and their limits: Synovial Treg cells shared more CDR3 sequences with iaTreg cells than with other blood Treg cells; Chao-Jaccard similarity confirmed closer relation. iaTreg TCR repertoires were found to be largely private across patients and to partially overlap with synovial Teff and blood CPL repertoires. Blood iaTreg cells showed lower TCR diversity than other blood Treg cells, consistent with antigen-driven expansion.

Receptor libraries were prepared by the immunoSEQ multiplex PCR assay. TCRbeta CDR3 sequencing was carried out by Adaptive Biotechnologies. The published analysis was carried out like this. Repertoire similarity was assessed with the Chao-modified Jaccard index and with the median clonotype overlap from 200 random subsamples of equal sample size. The similarity analyses were run on either productive nucleotide sequences or amino acid sequences translated in silico. Repertoires were compared using hierarchical clustering with single linkage and t-SNE, both based on Chao-modified Jaccard distances. Repertoire diversity was assessed with the Renyi index over a range of alpha values after the sample sizes were normalised. TCRdb carries this immuneACCESS record with in-frame sequences only. Its versions omit some clonotypes, under half of them owing to an unresolved V gene in the studies checked, with the rest unexplained. V and J calls and clone size come straight from that table; D and trimming were deduced from the DNA. The sample table records about 9,500 clones. Jointly, the top ten make up over 2% of the sample.

TCR repertoires were obtained from approximately 11 juvenile idiopathic arthritis patients with active disease who had not reached inactive disease, of whom 3 were polyarticular and 8 were oligoarticular. The TCR-sequenced patients had a median age of around 12 years (range about 2.3-22.9) and median disease duration of 7 years (range 0.2-19.1). The samples used for TCR repertoire analysis were collected at two centres in Italy. Peripheral blood mononuclear cells were separated on a Histopaque-1077 density gradient and then cryopreserved in roughly 90% FCS with approximately 10% DMSO. Points on this clone: What this receptor recognizes is not known.

Spanning cysteine to phenylalanine, the CDR3 consists of 14 amino acids. No DNA appears here. In the germline V gene, CDR1 corresponds to SGHRS and CDR2 to YFSETQ. Sequenced input: Treg cells from blood. This sample's cell subset or site label indicates: remaining (HLA-DR-negative) circulating blood Treg cells. The chain is encoded by TRBV5-1 joined to TRBJ2-5; TCRdb indicates TRBD2, and absent DNA this call remains unverified. The clonotype originates from a donor aged 2-35 years with juvenile idiopathic arthritis. CDR3 region: CASSPGLAGETQYF. The CDR3, completed at both ends by the reference TRBV5-1 and TRBJ2-5 genes, gives the full variable domain KAGVTQTPRYLIKTRGQQVTLSCSPISGHRSVSWYQQTPGQGLQFLFEYFSETQRNKGNFPGRFSGRQFSNSRSEMNVSTLELGDSALYLCASSPGLAGETQYFGPGTRLLVL.